This T cell receptor (beta chain) was captured by sequencing in a study of preoperative IRX-2 immunotherapy in early breast cancer. V was pared by 7 bases and J by 3 bases, with 13 bases between. Germline values: CDR1 MDHEN, CDR2 SYDVKM. The CDR3 runs 13 residues. Specified treatment: preoperative locoregional IRX-2 cytokine immunotherapy. Preoperative locoregional IRX-2 cytokine immunotherapy was tested in the phase Ib source study. Method: immunoSEQ multiplex PCR; TCRdb's copy keeps in-frame clones and lacks some. Seen here are 20,000 to 30,000 clones, around 87% observed once, and the top ten hold roughly 9%.

The receptor was derived from a human donor with breast cancer. The chain joins TRBV28 to TRBJ2-7; D may be TRBD1 (6 bases). This specimen was tumor tissue, taken after IRX-2 immunotherapy. The CDR3 DNA is TGTGCCAGCAACCTCGGACAGAACTACGAGCAGTACTTC. Its protein is CASNLGQNYEQYF.